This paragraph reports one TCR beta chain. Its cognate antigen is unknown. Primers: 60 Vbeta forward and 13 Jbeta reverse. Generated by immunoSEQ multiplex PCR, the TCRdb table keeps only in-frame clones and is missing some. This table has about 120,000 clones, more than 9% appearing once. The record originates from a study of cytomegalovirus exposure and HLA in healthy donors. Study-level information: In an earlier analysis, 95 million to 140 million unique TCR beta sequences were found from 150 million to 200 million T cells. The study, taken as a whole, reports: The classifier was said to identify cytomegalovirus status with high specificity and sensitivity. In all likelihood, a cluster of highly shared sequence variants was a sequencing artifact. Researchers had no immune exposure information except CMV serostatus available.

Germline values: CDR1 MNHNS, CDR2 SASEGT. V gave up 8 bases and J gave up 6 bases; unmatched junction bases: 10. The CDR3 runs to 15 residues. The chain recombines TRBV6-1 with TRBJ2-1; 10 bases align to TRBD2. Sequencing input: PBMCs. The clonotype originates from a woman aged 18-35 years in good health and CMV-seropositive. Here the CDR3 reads CASSPGLADPNEQFF. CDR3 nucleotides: TGTGCCAGCTCCCCCGGACTAGCGGACCCCAATGAGCAGTTCTTC.